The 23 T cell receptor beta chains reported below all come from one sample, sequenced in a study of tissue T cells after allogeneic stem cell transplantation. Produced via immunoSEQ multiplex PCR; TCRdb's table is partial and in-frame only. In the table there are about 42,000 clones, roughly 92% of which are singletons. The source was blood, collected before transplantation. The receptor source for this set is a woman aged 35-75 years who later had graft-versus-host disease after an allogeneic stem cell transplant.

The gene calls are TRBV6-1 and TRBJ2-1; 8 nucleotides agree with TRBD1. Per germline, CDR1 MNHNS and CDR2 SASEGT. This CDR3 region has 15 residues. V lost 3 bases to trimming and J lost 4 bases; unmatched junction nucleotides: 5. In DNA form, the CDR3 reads TGTGCCAGCAGTGAGCAGGACAGGGCTTACAATGAGCAGTTCTTC. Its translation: CASSEQDRAYNEQFF.

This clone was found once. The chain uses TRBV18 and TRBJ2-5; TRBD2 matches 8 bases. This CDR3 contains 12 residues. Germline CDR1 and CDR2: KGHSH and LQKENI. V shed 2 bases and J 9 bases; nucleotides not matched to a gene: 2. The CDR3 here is CASSPSGGPQYF. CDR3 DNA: TGTGCCAGCTCACCAAGCGGGGGACCCCAGTACTTC.

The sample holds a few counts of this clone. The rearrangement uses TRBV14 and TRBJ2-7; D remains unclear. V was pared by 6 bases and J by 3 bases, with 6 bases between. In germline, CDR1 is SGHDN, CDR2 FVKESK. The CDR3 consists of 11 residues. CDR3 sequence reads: CASSTGYEQYF. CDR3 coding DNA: TGTGCCAGCAGTACGGGCTACGAGCAGTACTTC. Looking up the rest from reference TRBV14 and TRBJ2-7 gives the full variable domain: EAGVTQFPSHSVIEKGQTVTLRCDPISGHDNLYWYRRVMGKEIKFLLHFVKESKQDESGMPNNRFLAERTGGTYSTLKVQPAELEDSGVYFCASSTGYEQYFGPGTRLTVT.

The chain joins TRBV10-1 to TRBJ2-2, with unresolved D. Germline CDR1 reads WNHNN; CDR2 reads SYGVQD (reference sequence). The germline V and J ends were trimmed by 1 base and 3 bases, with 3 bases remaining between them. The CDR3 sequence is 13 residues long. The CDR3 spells CASSELYTGELFF. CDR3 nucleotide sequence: TGCGCCAGCAGTGAGTTATACACCGGGGAGCTGTTTTTT.

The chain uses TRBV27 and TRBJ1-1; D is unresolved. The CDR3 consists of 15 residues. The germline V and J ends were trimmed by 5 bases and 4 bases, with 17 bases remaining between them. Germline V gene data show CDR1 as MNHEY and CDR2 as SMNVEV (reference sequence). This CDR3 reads CASSRYNTEGTEAFF. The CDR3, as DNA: TGTGCCAGCAGTCGGTACAACACGGAGGGCACTGAAGCTTTCTTT.

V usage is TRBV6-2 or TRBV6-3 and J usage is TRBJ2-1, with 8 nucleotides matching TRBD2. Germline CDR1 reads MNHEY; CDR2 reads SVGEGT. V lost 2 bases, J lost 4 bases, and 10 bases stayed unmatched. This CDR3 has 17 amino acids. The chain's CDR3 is CASSYLTSGQGYNEQFF. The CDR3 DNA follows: TGTGCCAGCAGTTACCTTACTAGCGGCCAGGGGTACAATGAGCAGTTCTTC.

In DNA form, the CDR3 reads TGCGCCAGCAGCCAAGTAGCGGGAGGGCCGGATGAGCAGTTCTTC. It translates to CASSQVAGGPDEQFF. V and J are TRBV4-3 and TRBJ2-1, with TRBD2 identical over 11 bases. V was pared by 1 base and J by 8 bases, with 4 bases of the junction left unmatched. The CDR3 has 15 amino acids. Germline V gene data show CDR1 as LGHNA and CDR2 as YSLEER.

The CDR3 protein is CASSFRDRINEQFF. Written as DNA, the CDR3 is TGTGCCAGCAGCTTCCGGGATCGGATAAATGAGCAGTTCTTC. The gene calls are TRBV7-6 and TRBJ2-1, with a tentative D call TRBD2 (5 bases). The V gene lost 3 bases and the J gene lost 7 bases, with 13 bases spanning the gap. The CDR3 has 14 residues. Germline V gene lookup returns CDR1 SGHVS and CDR2 FNYEAQ.

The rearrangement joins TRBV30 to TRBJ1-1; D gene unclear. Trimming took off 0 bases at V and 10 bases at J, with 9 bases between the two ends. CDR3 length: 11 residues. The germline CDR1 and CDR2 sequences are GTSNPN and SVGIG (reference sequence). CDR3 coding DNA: TGTGCCTGGAGTGTACCCGGAAGAGCTTTCTTT. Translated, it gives CAWSVPGRAFF.

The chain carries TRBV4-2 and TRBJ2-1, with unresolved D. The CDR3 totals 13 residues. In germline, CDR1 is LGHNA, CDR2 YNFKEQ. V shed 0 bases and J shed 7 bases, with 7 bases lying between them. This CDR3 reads CASSQDEVNEQFF. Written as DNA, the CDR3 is TGTGCCAGCAGCCAAGATGAAGTTAATGAGCAGTTCTTC.

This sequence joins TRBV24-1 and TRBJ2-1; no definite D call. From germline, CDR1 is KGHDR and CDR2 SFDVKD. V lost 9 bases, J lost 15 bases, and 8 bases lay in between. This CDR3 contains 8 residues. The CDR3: CATPTGFF. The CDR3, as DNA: TGTGCCACCCCGACGGGGTTCTTC.

CDR3: CASSVDAALPGNEQFF. The CDR3 DNA is TGTGCCAGCAGCGTAGATGCCGCTTTACCGGGGAATGAGCAGTTCTTC. This chain joins TRBV9 and TRBJ2-1; D is perhaps TRBD2 (5 bases). V was shortened by 0 bases and J by 7 bases, with 17 bases between the two germline ends. The CDR3 is 16 residues long. The germline CDR1 and CDR2 sequences are SGDLS and YYNGEE.

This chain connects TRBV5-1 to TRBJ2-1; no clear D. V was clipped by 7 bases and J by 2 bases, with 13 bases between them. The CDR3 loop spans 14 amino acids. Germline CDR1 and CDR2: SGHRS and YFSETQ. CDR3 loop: CASAHGSPYNEQFF. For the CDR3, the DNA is TGCGCCAGCGCGCATGGCAGTCCCTACAATGAGCAGTTCTTC.

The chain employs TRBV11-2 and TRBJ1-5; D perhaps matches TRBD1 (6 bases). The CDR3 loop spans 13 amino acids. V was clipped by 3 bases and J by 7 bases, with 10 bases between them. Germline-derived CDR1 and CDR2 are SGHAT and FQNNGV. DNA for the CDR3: TGTGCCAGCAGCTTCAGCGGGGGCCAGCCCCAGCATTTT. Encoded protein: CASSFSGGQPQHF.

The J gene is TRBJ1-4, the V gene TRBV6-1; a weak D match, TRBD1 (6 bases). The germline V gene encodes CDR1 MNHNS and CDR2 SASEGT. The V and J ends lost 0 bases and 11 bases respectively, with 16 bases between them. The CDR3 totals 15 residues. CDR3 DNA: TGTGCCAGCAGTGAAGCTAGGGGGGCCTCTCAGAAACTGTTTTTT. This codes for CASSEARGASQKLFF.

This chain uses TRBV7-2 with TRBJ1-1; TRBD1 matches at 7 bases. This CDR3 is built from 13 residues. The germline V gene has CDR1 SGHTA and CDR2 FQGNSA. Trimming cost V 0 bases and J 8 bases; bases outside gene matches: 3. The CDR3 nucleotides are TGTGCCAGCAGCTTAGCGAGACAGGGCGAAGCTTTCTTT. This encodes CASSLARQGEAFF.

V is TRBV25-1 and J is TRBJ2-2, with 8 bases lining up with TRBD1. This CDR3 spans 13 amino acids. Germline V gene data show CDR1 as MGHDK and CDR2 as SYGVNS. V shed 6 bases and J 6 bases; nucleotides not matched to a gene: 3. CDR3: CASRGQGSGELFF. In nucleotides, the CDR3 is TGTGCCAGCAGAGGACAGGGATCCGGGGAGCTGTTTTTT.

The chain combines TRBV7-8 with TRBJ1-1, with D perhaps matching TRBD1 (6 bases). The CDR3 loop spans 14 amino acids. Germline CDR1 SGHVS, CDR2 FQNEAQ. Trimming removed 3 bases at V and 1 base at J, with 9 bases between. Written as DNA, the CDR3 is TGTGCCAGCAGCTTCCAGGGGCCGAACACTGAAGCTTTCTTT. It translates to CASSFQGPNTEAFF.

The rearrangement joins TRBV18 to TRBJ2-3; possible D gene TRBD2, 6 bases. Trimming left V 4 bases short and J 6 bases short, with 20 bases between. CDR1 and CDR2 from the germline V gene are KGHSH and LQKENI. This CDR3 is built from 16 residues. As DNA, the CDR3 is TGTGCCAGCTCACGACCTTCTAGCGTAAGGACTGATACGCAGTATTTT. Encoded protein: CASSRPSSVRTDTQYF.

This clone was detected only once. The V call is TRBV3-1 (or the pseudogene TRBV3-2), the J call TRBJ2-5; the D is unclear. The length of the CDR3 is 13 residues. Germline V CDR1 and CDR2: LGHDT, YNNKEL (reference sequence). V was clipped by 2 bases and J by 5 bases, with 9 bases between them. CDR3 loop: CASSQMVQETQYF. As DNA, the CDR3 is TGTGCCAGCAGCCAAATGGTCCAGGAGACCCAGTACTTC.

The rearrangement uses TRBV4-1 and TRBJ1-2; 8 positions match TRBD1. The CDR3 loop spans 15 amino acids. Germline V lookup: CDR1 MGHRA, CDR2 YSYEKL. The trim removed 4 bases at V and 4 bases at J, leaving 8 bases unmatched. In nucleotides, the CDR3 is TGCGCCAGCAGCCGGGTACAGGGGGAGGTCTATGGCTACACCTTC. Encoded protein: CASSRVQGEVYGYTF.

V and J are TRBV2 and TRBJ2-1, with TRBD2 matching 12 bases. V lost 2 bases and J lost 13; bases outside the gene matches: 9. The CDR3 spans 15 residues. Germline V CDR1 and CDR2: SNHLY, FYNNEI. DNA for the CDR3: TGTGCCAGCAGTGAACTAGCGGGAGGGTTAGGGGAACAGTTCTTC. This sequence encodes CASSELAGGLGEQFF.

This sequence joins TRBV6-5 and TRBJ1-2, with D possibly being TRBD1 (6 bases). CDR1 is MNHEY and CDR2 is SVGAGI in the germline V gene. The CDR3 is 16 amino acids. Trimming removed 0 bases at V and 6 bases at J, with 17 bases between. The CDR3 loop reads CASSYSTTGSPNGYTF. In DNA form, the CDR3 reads TGTGCCAGCAGTTACTCAACCACAGGGTCACCTAATGGCTACACCTTC.